The clone carrying this T cell receptor (beta chain) was observed many times. The antigen is not known. Trimming pared 5 bases from V and 2 bases from J, leaving 9 bases between. CDR3 length: 13 amino acids. The germline V gene encodes CDR1 SGHTA and CDR2 FQGTGA. MiXCR was run by TCRdb on the reads, yielding one entry per CDR3 protein. Counted here are just under 500,000 distinct CDR3 sequences, 30% to 35% occurring once; the ten biggest clones make up 15% to 20%. This entry belongs to a study of T cell repertoires in cytomegalovirus infection. The sample was cultured PBMCs, taken from culture after CMV antigen stimulation. The chain combines TRBV7-3 with TRBJ2-5; D might be TRBD1 (6 bases). This receptor was identified in a human donor in good health (CMV status not recorded). Some clones in this sample may be carry-over from other donors' samples. CDR3 loop: CASSGGSQETQYF. In DNA, the CDR3 is TGTGCCAGCAGCGGGGGCAGTCAAGAGACCCAGTACTTC.